Below, 25 T cell receptor beta chains from the same sample are listed, as sequenced in a study of blood T cell repertoires in COVID-19. Clones were read by immunoSEQ multiplex PCR, and TCRdb kept only the in-frame ones, dropping some. The data contain 88,000 or so clones, under 85% of them singletons. The sample was peripheral blood. The receptors were sampled from a human donor in a cohort sampled during active COVID-19.

V and J are TRBV2 and TRBJ1-2, with TRBD1 matching over 12 bases. Germline lookup yields CDR1 SNHLY and CDR2 FYNNEI. After removal of 8 bases from V and 8 bases from J, the junction contained 15 bases not matched to a gene. This CDR3 contains 16 residues. The CDR3 coding sequence is TGTGCCAGCGGGGACAGGGGGCGCCCAAACCAGGGGGGCTACACCTTC. Protein: CASGDRGRPNQGGYTF.

This sequence joins TRBV7-9 and TRBJ2-4; D is unclear. Trimming took off 2 bases at V and 6 bases at J, with 5 bases between the two ends. CDR3 size: 12 residues. CDR1 and CDR2 (germline): SEHNR, FQNEAQ (reference sequence). CDR3 DNA: TGTGCCAGCAGCTTATCGGGAAACATTCAGTACTTC. Protein: CASSLSGNIQYF.

The chain employs TRBV11-3 and TRBJ2-7, with D perhaps matching TRBD1 (6 bases). This CDR3 spans 14 amino acids. Germline V gives CDR1 SGHNT, CDR2 YENEEA. V gave up 5 bases and J gave up 1 base, with 12 bases separating them. CDR3 region: CASSHRVASYEQYF. CDR3 in DNA: TGTGCCAGCAGCCACAGGGTAGCGTCCTACGAGCAGTACTTC.

This sequence joins TRBV29-1 and TRBJ2-1, with D uncertain. Trimming left V 4 bases short and J 4 bases short, with 11 bases between. This CDR3 is built from 13 residues. Per germline, CDR1 SQVTM and CDR2 ANQGSEA. The DNA of the CDR3 is TGCAGCGTTGGTGCCTCCCTATACAATGAGCAGTTCTTC. Translated: CSVGASLYNEQFF.

The chain is built from TRBV7-7 and TRBJ2-7; 11 nucleotides agree with TRBD1. CDR1 SSHAT and CDR2 FNYEAQ come from the germline V gene (reference sequence). V dropped 5 bases and J dropped 7; count of bases not matched to a gene: 10. CDR3 size: 15 residues. The CDR3 spells CASSVGTGGGLEQYF. The DNA of the CDR3 is TGTGCCAGCAGCGTAGGGACAGGGGGGGGCTTGGAGCAGTACTTC.

The chain couples TRBV9 to TRBJ2-5; D possibly corresponds to TRBD1 (8 bases). Trimming left V 2 bases short and J 4 bases short, with 12 bases between. Germline values: CDR1 SGDLS, CDR2 YYNGEE. The CDR3 extends over 14 amino acids. The CDR3 region has the DNA TGTGCCAGCAGCGTGGGGGGGACAGGAGAGACCCAGTACTTC. This codes for CASSVGGTGETQYF. Complete variable domain (other parts from reference TRBV9 and TRBJ2-5): DSGVTQTPKHLITATGQRVTLRCSPRSGDLSVYWYQQSLDQGLQFLIQYYNGEERAKGNILERFSAQQFPDLHSELNLSSLELGDSALYFCASSVGGTGETQYFGPGTRLLVL.

The chain employs TRBV5-4 and TRBJ1-2, with TRBD1 identical over 7 bases. The CDR3 covers 14 residues. V lost 0 bases to trimming and J lost 4 bases; unmatched junction nucleotides: 3. Germline CDR1 reads SGHNT; CDR2 reads YYREEE (reference sequence). DNA of the CDR3: TGTGCCAGCAGCTTGGCAGGGACAGCCTATGGCTACACCTTC. It yields the protein CASSLAGTAYGYTF.

The rearrangement links TRBV5-1 to TRBJ1-6; 7 nucleotides match TRBD1. V was clipped by 5 bases and J by 7 bases; unmatched bases: 6. Germline lookup yields CDR1 SGHRS and CDR2 YFSETQ. This CDR3 comprises 14 residues. The CDR3 nucleotides read TGCGCCAGCAGTTCCGGGACAGACAATTCACCCCTCCACTTT. It yields the protein CASSSGTDNSPLHF.

The chain employs TRBV2 and TRBJ2-7; 11 bases align to TRBD2. The length of the CDR3 is 15 residues. Germline CDR1 SNHLY, CDR2 FYNNEI. V trimming: 2 bases; J trimming: 7 bases; junction bases outside the gene matches: 7. CDR3 residues: CASSEQLAGVGEQYF. CDR3 nucleotide sequence: TGTGCCAGCAGTGAACAACTAGCGGGAGTGGGGGAGCAGTACTTC.

This chain links TRBV3-1 (or the pseudogene TRBV3-2) with TRBJ2-1, with TRBD1 matching over 7 bases. CDR1 and CDR2 (germline): LGHDT, YNNKEL (reference sequence). This CDR3 spans 14 amino acids. J lost 5 bases, V lost 4 bases, and 5 bases had no gene match. The CDR3 region is CASSLLDRNNEQFF. The CDR3 DNA is TGTGCCAGCAGCCTGCTGGACAGGAACAATGAGCAGTTCTTC.

This clone was found once. This chain uses TRBV28 with TRBJ1-2, with D possibly matching TRBD1 (5 bases). CDR1 and CDR2 (germline): MDHEN, SYDVKM. Trimming stripped 5 bases from V and 7 bases from J, with 11 bases between. CDR3 length: 12 residues. CDR3 loop: CASSNRQTGYTF. In DNA, the CDR3 is TGTGCCAGCAGTAATAGACAGACTGGCTACACCTTC.

Written as DNA, the CDR3 is TGCGCCAGCAGCTTGCCTGGACAGGCGGAAAACATTCAGTACTTC. It is translated as CASSLPGQAENIQYF. V is TRBV5-1 and J is TRBJ2-4; 7 nucleotides align to TRBD1. CDR1 is SGHRS and CDR2 is YFSETQ in the germline V gene. The CDR3 loop spans 15 amino acids. V gave up 1 base and J gave up 5 bases; unmatched junction bases: 6.

This clone is a singleton in its sample. V usage is TRBV2 and J usage is TRBJ2-2; TRBD2 matches 9 bases. The CDR3 length is 15 residues. With 8 bases clipped from V and 5 bases from J, the junction kept 9 bases outside the gene matches. Germline-derived CDR1 and CDR2 are SNHLY and FYNNEI. CDR3 bases: TGTGCCAGCGGAATAGCGGGAGTCGGAACCGGGGAGCTGTTTTTT. As protein: CASGIAGVGTGELFF.

The gene calls are TRBV5-4 and TRBJ1-2; TRBD1 matches at 8 bases. The V and J ends lost 4 bases and 3 bases, in that order; junction bases with no gene match: 5. Looked up from germline, CDR1 is SGHNT and CDR2 is YYREEE (reference sequence). The CDR3 is 14 amino acids. CDR3: CASSPAGQDYGYTF. The CDR3 DNA follows: TGTGCCAGCAGCCCCGCGGGACAGGACTATGGCTACACCTTC.

The chain employs TRBV12-5 and TRBJ1-5; D unresolved. From germline, CDR1 is LGHNT and CDR2 FRNRAP. The CDR3 is 12 residues long. V lost 0 bases to trimming and J lost 9 bases, with 6 bases between them. The CDR3 DNA reads as TGTGCTAGTGGTTTGGTACAATGGCCCCAGCATTTT. Amino acids: CASGLVQWPQHF.

This clone was observed a handful of times. This sequence joins TRBV4-2 and TRBJ2-7; 7 bases are a match to TRBD2. The CDR3 covers 16 residues. Germline trimming cut 0 bases from V and 1 base from J; bases unmatched to any gene: 6. Germline-derived CDR1 and CDR2 are LGHNA and YNFKEQ. Written as DNA, the CDR3 is TGTGCCAGCAGCCAAGATGCGACGCGGGGGTCCTACGAGCAGTACTTC. The encoded protein is CASSQDATRGSYEQYF.

The rearrangement joins TRBV5-1 to TRBJ2-5; 12 bases map to TRBD1. V shed 0 bases, J shed 5 bases, and the junction held 5 bases outside the gene matches. The length of the CDR3 is 16 residues. CDR1 is SGHRS, CDR2 YFSETQ, per germline. CDR3 protein: CASSLVGTGGRETQYF. CDR3 in DNA: TGCGCCAGCAGCTTGGTCGGGACAGGGGGCCGGGAGACCCAGTACTTC.

This clone was seen a few times. This rearrangement joins TRBV5-1 to TRBJ1-1, with TRBD1 matching over 8 bases. In germline, CDR1 is SGHRS, CDR2 YFSETQ. J was trimmed by 1 base and V by 4 bases; bases with no gene match: 6. The CDR3 has 15 residues. The CDR3 here is CASSISGTGNTEAFF. For the CDR3, the DNA is TGCGCCAGCAGCATATCCGGGACAGGGAACACTGAAGCTTTCTTT. Variable domain in full (rest from reference TRBV5-1 and TRBJ1-1): KAGVTQTPRYLIKTRGQQVTLSCSPISGHRSVSWYQQTPGQGLQFLFEYFSETQRNKGNFPGRFSGRQFSNSRSEMNVSTLELGDSALYLCASSISGTGNTEAFFGQGTRLTVV.

The chain is built from TRBV2 and TRBJ2-2, with D tentatively TRBD1 (5 bases). Germline loops: CDR1 SNHLY, CDR2 FYNNEI. The CDR3 contains 14 residues. V lost 8 bases and J 2 bases, leaving 12 bases between the germline ends. CDR3 amino acids: CASVHRINTGELFF. CDR3 DNA sequence: TGTGCCAGCGTCCACAGGATTAACACCGGGGAGCTGTTTTTT.

The chain joins TRBV7-6 to TRBJ2-5; TRBD1 is a possible D gene (5 bases). The ends were cut back, 5 bases at V and 2 bases at J, with 18 bases in the middle. Germline CDR1 and CDR2: SGHVS and FNYEAQ. This CDR3 has 16 residues. The CDR3 DNA is TGTGCCAGCAGCCCTGACCCAGGGTTAGGGCAAGAGACCCAGTACTTC. Its translation: CASSPDPGLGQETQYF.

The chain couples TRBV19 to TRBJ1-2; TRBD1 matches at 7 bases. The germline V gene has CDR1 LNHDA and CDR2 SQIVND (reference sequence). V was pared by 5 bases and J by 8 bases, with 8 bases of the junction left unmatched. CDR3 size: 13 residues. CDR3 sequence: CASSLGQMGGYTF. CDR3 bases: TGTGCCAGTAGTCTGGGACAGATGGGAGGCTACACCTTC.

The chain is built from TRBV23-1 and TRBJ1-5; D is undetermined. TRBV23-1 is treated as an ORF (open reading frame) with a function not yet certain. CDR3 length: 18 amino acids. V was shortened by 1 base and J by 2 bases, with 18 bases between the two germline ends. CDR3 sequence reads: CASSQFRGIKCRNQPQHF. The CDR3 DNA is TGCGCCAGCAGTCAATTCCGGGGAATTAAATGTCGCAATCAGCCCCAGCATTTT.

The rearrangement uses TRBV28 and TRBJ1-1; possible D gene TRBD1, 6 bases. The CDR3 length is 15 residues. V shed 6 bases and J shed 4 bases, with 18 bases lying between them. From germline, CDR1 is MDHEN and CDR2 SYDVKM. The CDR3 sequence: CASRLSRRGGTEAFF. The CDR3 DNA reads TGTGCCAGCAGACTAAGTAGGAGGGGGGGCACTGAAGCTTTCTTT.

The V and J genes are TRBV19 and TRBJ2-7; tentatively, D is TRBD1 (6 bases). This CDR3 spans 15 amino acids. V dropped 6 bases and J dropped 0 bases, with 15 bases sitting between them. Germline CDR1 and CDR2: LNHDA and SQIVND (reference sequence). CDR3 bases: TGTGCCAGTAGCCGCCGGGACACCGCCTCCTACGAGCAGTACTTC. As protein: CASSRRDTASYEQYF.

This clone was observed a few times. The gene calls are TRBV5-6 and TRBJ2-7, with D tentatively TRBD2 (5 bases). The V and J ends lost 3 bases and 3 bases respectively, with 7 bases between them. The CDR3 length is 12 residues. Germline V gene lookup returns CDR1 SGHDT and CDR2 YYEEEE. This CDR3 reads CASSSRVYEQYF. The CDR3 nucleotides read TGTGCCAGCAGCTCGAGGGTCTACGAGCAGTACTTC.